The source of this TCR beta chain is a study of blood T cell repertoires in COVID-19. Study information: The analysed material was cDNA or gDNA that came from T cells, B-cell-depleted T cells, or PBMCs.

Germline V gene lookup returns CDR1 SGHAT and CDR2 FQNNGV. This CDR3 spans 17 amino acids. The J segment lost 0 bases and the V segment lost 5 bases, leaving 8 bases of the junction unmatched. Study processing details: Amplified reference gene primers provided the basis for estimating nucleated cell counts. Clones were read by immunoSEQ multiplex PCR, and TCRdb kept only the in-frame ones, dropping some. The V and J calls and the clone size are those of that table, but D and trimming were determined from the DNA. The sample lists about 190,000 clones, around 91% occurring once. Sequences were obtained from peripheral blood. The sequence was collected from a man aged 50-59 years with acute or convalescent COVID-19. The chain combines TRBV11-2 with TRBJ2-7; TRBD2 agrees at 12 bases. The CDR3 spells CASSRTTSGSFSYEQYF. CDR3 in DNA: TGTGCCAGCAGCCGGACGACTAGCGGGAGTTTCTCCTACGAGCAGTACTTC.